The rows below give T cell receptor beta chains drawn from one sample of a study of blood T cells in healthy people across ages. Using its own MiXCR run on the 5' RACE reads, TCRdb lists one record per CDR3 protein. The sample shows fewer than 2 million distinct CDR3 sequences, around 42% of them seen only once. Sequenced input: blood. These receptors were taken from a human donor in good health. CDR3s include the opening cysteine and the closing phenylalanine or tryptophan. D genes are given only for firm matches. Clone size is stated in some rows and not others, as once, few, many or a class when expanded.

j_call cdr3_length clone_size v_call d_call cdr3_aa cdr3_nt
TRBJ2-5 14 - TRBV12-3/TRBV12-4 - CASSFAGLEETQYF TGTGCCAGCAGTTTTGCAGGGCTTGAAGAGACCCAGTACTTC
TRBJ2-1 18 few TRBV5-1 TRBD2 CASSLGGLAGGGHNEQFF TGCGCCAGCAGCTTGGGCGGCCTAGCGGGGGGCGGACACAATGAGCAGTTCTTC
TRBJ2-1 14 - TRBV10-3 - CAISESSGWDEQFF TGTGCCATCAGTGAGTCTTCCGGGTGGGATGAGCAGTTCTTC
TRBJ2-4 15 few TRBV7-2 TRBD1 CASSLAGTGANIQYF TGTGCCAGCAGCCTCGCCGGGACAGGGGCGAACATTCAGTACTTC
TRBJ2-1 18 - TRBV20-1 - CSARPPGLGGLSYNEQFF TGCAGTGCTAGACCCCCAGGGCTCGGGGGACTCTCCTACAATGAGCAGTTCTTC
TRBJ1-2 14 - TRBV28 - CASSLSSLFYGYTF TGTGCCAGCAGTTTATCCAGCCTTTTCTATGGCTACACCTTC
TRBJ2-7 14 - TRBV29-1 - CSVEQSGGAYEQYF TGCAGCGTTGAACAGTCCGGGGGTGCCTACGAGCAGTACTTC
TRBJ1-2 17 many TRBV4-1 TRBD1 CASSQDWRTGGAYGYTF TGCGCCAGCAGCCAAGACTGGAGGACAGGGGGTGCCTATGGCTACACCTTC
TRBJ2-2 15 - TRBV24-1 - CATTSSFSNTGELFF TGTGCCACCACGTCCAGCTTCTCGAACACCGGGGAGCTGTTTTTT
TRBJ2-7 14 once TRBV28 - CATSPSRTPYEQYF TGTGCCACCTCCCCGTCCCGGACCCCCTACGAGCAGTACTTC
TRBJ2-1 16 - TRBV18 - CASSPPALRYYNEQFF TGTGCCAGCTCACCACCGGCTCTTCGCTACTACAATGAGCAGTTCTTC
TRBJ2-5 16 - TRBV3-1 - CASSQPLRQPQETQYF TGTGCCAGCAGCCAACCCCTAAGACAGCCCCAAGAGACCCAGTACTTC
TRBJ2-5 14 - TRBV20-1 TRBD1 CSASRTGLQETQYF TGCAGTGCTTCTCGGACAGGACTCCAAGAGACCCAGTACTTC
TRBJ1-4 13 - TRBV20-1 TRBD1 CSARDRVREKPFF TGCAGTGCTCGCGACAGGGTTAGGGAAAAACCGTTTTTT
TRBJ2-7 14 few TRBV28 TRBD1 CASSSRTGGDEQYF TGTGCCAGCAGTAGCCGGACAGGGGGCGACGAGCAGTACTTC
TRBJ2-7 16 - TRBV6-5 - CASRHLGPPLGDEQYF TGTGCCAGCCGGCATCTAGGACCACCTTTAGGGGACGAGCAGTACTTC
TRBJ2-5 13 few TRBV7-9 - CASSLGESETQYF TGTGCCAGCAGCTTAGGGGAGTCGGAGACCCAGTACTTC
TRBJ2-4 16 few TRBV5-1 - CASSQGPGSSKNIQYF TGCGCCAGCAGCCAGGGGCCGGGGTCGTCCAAAAACATTCAGTACTTC
TRBJ1-2 13 - TRBV20-1 - CSASWVGESGYTF TGCAGTGCTAGTTGGGTCGGGGAGAGTGGCTACACCTTC
TRBJ2-5 14 - TRBV6-1 - CASSYFSGQETQYF TGTGCCAGCAGCTATTTTAGCGGCCAAGAGACCCAGTACTTC
TRBJ1-2 14 - TRBV12-3/TRBV12-4 - CASSGSREYYGYTF TGTGCCAGCAGTGGGTCCAGGGAGTACTATGGCTACACCTTC
TRBJ2-7 16 few TRBV5-1 - CASSSVRGGGTYEQYF TGCGCCAGCAGTTCTGTAAGGGGAGGCGGGACTTACGAGCAGTACTTC
TRBJ2-1 15 - TRBV28 TRBD1 CASSRDRGGWDEQFF TGTGCCAGCAGTCGAGACAGGGGGGGCTGGGATGAGCAGTTCTTC
TRBJ1-6 15 few TRBV9 TRBD1 CASSEDRGLSSPLHF TGTGCCAGCAGCGAAGACAGGGGGCTGAGTTCACCCCTCCACTTT
TRBJ2-3 13 once TRBV29-1 - CSVERAGTDTQYF TGCAGCGTTGAAAGGGCCGGCACAGATACGCAGTATTTT
TRBJ1-6 15 - TRBV12-3/TRBV12-4 - CASSMVSGLGSPLHF TGTGCCAGCAGTATGGTGTCAGGGTTAGGTTCACCCCTCCACTTT
TRBJ2-7 15 few TRBV6-5 TRBD1 CASSLRDRWAYEQYF TGTGCCAGCAGCCTCCGGGACAGGTGGGCCTACGAGCAGTACTTC
TRBJ1-2 14 once TRBV10-3 TRBD1 CAIREDRGVYGYTF TGTGCCATCAGGGAGGACAGGGGGGTCTATGGCTACACCTTC
TRBJ2-7 11 - TRBV11-2 - CASSPYSEQYF TGTGCCAGCAGCCCCTACAGCGAGCAGTACTTC
TRBJ1-2 12 few TRBV20-1 - CSARGRNYGYTF TGCAGTGCTAGGGGGAGGAACTATGGCTACACCTTC
TRBJ1-2 12 - TRBV20-1 - CSARRRGEGYTF TGCAGTGCCAGACGCAGGGGAGAAGGCTACACCTTC
TRBJ2-3 15 - TRBV9 - CASNVGPGSTDTQYF TGTGCCAGCAACGTAGGTCCAGGGAGCACAGATACGCAGTATTTT
TRBJ2-1 16 few TRBV20-1 TRBD2 CSARDLLAGGYREQFF TGCAGTGCTAGAGACCTTCTAGCGGGGGGGTACCGGGAGCAGTTCTTC
TRBJ2-3 13 few TRBV9 TRBD1 CASSNRGTDTQYF TGTGCCAGCAGCAACAGGGGTACAGATACGCAGTATTTT
TRBJ1-4 15 - TRBV7-2 - CASSLAWGVREKLFF TGTGCCAGCAGCTTAGCGTGGGGGGTTCGTGAAAAACTGTTTTTT
TRBJ2-1 15 few TRBV15 - CATSRVRGPGNEQFF TGTGCCACCAGCAGAGTTAGAGGTCCTGGCAATGAGCAGTTCTTC
TRBJ2-5 15 once TRBV7-2 TRBD2 CASSSDGGALETQYF TGTGCCAGCAGCAGCGACGGGGGGGCTTTGGAGACCCAGTACTTC
TRBJ1-2 11 - TRBV7-9 - CASSFPIGYTF TGTGCCAGCAGCTTCCCGATTGGCTACACCTTC
TRBJ2-3 14 many TRBV6-4 TRBD2 CASSSGGAGDTQYF TGTGCCAGCAGCAGCGGGGGGGCGGGAGATACGCAGTATTTT
TRBJ2-1 13 many TRBV6-6 - CASSYGTNNEQFF TGTGCCAGCAGTTACGGGACCAACAATGAGCAGTTCTTC
TRBJ2-5 11 few TRBV29-1 - CSAKLKETQYF TGCAGCGCAAAGCTCAAAGAGACCCAGTACTTC
TRBJ2-7 14 few TRBV28 TRBD1 CVSSSTGGTYEQYF TGTGTCAGCAGTTCGACAGGGGGCACCTACGAGCAGTACTTC
TRBJ2-3 14 many TRBV6-4 - CASSEYGTTDTQYF TGTGCCAGCAGTGAATATGGGACCACAGATACGCAGTATTTT
TRBJ2-3 15 few TRBV7-3 TRBD1 CASSFRGRRSDTQYF TGTGCCAGCAGCTTCAGGGGGCGTCGGTCTGATACGCAGTATTTT
TRBJ1-2 16 once TRBV5-5 TRBD1 CASSYLPGTANYGYTF TGTGCCAGCAGCTATTTGCCCGGGACAGCTAACTATGGCTACACCTTC
TRBJ2-7 16 - TRBV10-3 TRBD1 CAISSSRDRGRGWQYF TGTGCCATCAGTTCTTCCCGGGACAGGGGGCGGGGATGGCAGTACTTC
TRBJ1-2 14 - TRBV6-1 - CAITPDGYNYGYTF TGTGCCATTACACCGGACGGGTATAACTATGGCTACACCTTC
TRBJ1-1 11 - TRBV29-1 - CSAGGETEAFF TGCAGCGCGGGGGGCGAGACTGAAGCTTTCTTT
TRBJ2-1 14 few TRBV10-3 TRBD2 CAISPSGGYNEQFF TGTGCCATCAGTCCTAGCGGGGGCTACAATGAGCAGTTCTTC
TRBJ2-3 15 few TRBV20-1 TRBD1 CSAIPGTGLLDTQYF TGCAGTGCCATACCCGGGACAGGACTCCTAGATACGCAGTATTTT
TRBJ2-7 19 few TRBV7-2 - CASRPRTGESGGDSYEQYF TGTGCCAGCAGACCTAGGACAGGGGAGAGCGGGGGGGATTCCTACGAGCAGTACTTC
TRBJ2-1 14 few TRBV10-3 TRBD1 CATASGQGIWEQFF TGTGCCACCGCCTCGGGACAGGGGATTTGGGAGCAGTTCTTC
TRBJ1-4 16 - TRBV15 - CATSRDLRVGGEKLFF TGTGCCACCAGCAGAGATCTGAGGGTAGGCGGAGAAAAACTGTTTTTT
TRBJ2-5 13 few TRBV20-1 TRBD2 CSGTSGPDLVQYF TGCAGTGGGACTAGCGGGCCCGATCTCGTCCAGTACTTC
TRBJ2-3 14 few TRBV7-9 - CASSLGGLVSTQYF TGTGCCAGCAGCTTAGGAGGCCTAGTTAGTACGCAGTATTTT
TRBJ2-4 16 - TRBV7-2 TRBD2 CASSLVAAGGYNEQYF TGTGCCAGCAGCTTAGTTGCAGCGGGGGGTTACAATGAGCAGTACTTC
TRBJ2-3 15 once TRBV5-6 - CASSPIVEGTDTQYF TGTGCCAGCAGCCCTATCGTGGAGGGCACAGATACGCAGTATTTT